Sequencing of this T cell receptor (beta chain) was carried out in a study of cytomegalovirus exposure and HLA in healthy donors. Germline lookup yields CDR1 SNHLY and CDR2 FYNNEI. The CDR3 has 14 amino acids. V lost 9 bases and J 0 bases, leaving 14 bases between the germline ends. Study findings and constraints: In a later analysis, across HLA loci, associated TCR counts were highest for DRB1, lowest for HLA-C. Common viral pathogens seemed, in a later analysis, to connect with several of the most significant clusters. When presence/absence was analysed, sequencing depth was taken to be roughly uniform across donors. A prior analysis recorded that most TCR beta V segments were productive about 87% or about 30% of the time.

PCR involved 60 Vbeta and 13 Jbeta primers. The protocol was immunoSEQ multiplex PCR, while the TCRdb copy is restricted to in-frame clones and leaves out a portion. The sample holds 140,000 to 150,000 clones; roughly 82% are singletons and the top ten take more than 6.5%. Turning to this clone: Its antigen is currently unknown.

The chain uses TRBV2 and TRBJ1-2; D is undetermined. Sequenced: PBMCs. This sequence was found in a man aged 25 to 40 in good health and CMV-seronegative. Here the CDR3 DNA reads TGTGCCAGGAGCGCCGGCGTCGCTAACTATGGCTACACCTTC. Its translation: CARSAGVANYGYTF.